The rows below give T cell receptor beta chains drawn from one sample of a study of T cell responses to AZD1222 COVID-19 vaccine. The protocol was immunoSEQ multiplex PCR, while the TCRdb copy is restricted to in-frame clones and leaves out a portion. Of approximately 140,000 clones in the sample, 80% to 95% are singletons; the top ten hold over 4%. The sequenced sample was peripheral blood, obtained 28 days after the second AZD1222 dose. Source of these receptors: an adult who received the AZD1222 COVID-19 vaccine. Both conserved end residues are part of each CDR3. The D gene is left open where the match is weak. Rows may omit the clone size; those that give it use once, few, many or a size class.

TRBV28	TRBJ2-5	.	once	TGTGCCAGCAGTTTATGGGGGACACCGTACCAAGAGACCCAGTACTTC	CASSLWGTPYQETQYF
TRBV9	TRBJ2-5	.	.	TGTGCCAGCAGCGAGGGGGAAAAGACCCAGTACTTC	CASSEGEKTQYF
TRBV5-6	TRBJ2-2	.	.	TGTGCCAGCAGCTTGTTGATCCAGTTCCCCGGGGAGCTGTTTTTT	CASSLLIQFPGELFF
TRBV6-1	TRBJ1-6	TRBD1	.	TGTGCCAGCAGTGAACCGGAGGGACAGGTGTTCCTCTATAATTCACCCCTCCACTTT	CASSEPEGQVFLYNSPLHF
TRBV4-3	TRBJ2-1	.	.	TGCGCCAGCAGCCAAGATCGTCGGGGTGAGCAGTTCTTC	CASSQDRRGEQFF
TRBV19	TRBJ2-7	.	.	TGTGCCAGTACGGCGGAGGGGGGCTACGAGCAGTACTTC	CASTAEGGYEQYF
TRBV21-1	TRBJ2-1	.	.	TGTGCCAGCAGCAAAGAGGAGGGGGCGGACAATGAGCAGTTCTTC	CASSKEEGADNEQFF
TRBV6-2/TRBV6-3	TRBJ2-1	.	.	TGTGCCAGCAGTTACGACACCGCGGGGTTGTATGAGCAGTTCTTC	CASSYDTAGLYEQFF
TRBV7-8	TRBJ2-4	TRBD2	.	TGTGCCAGCAGCCATAATAGCGGGAGGGGTGACATTCAGTACTTC	CASSHNSGRGDIQYF
TRBV29-1	TRBJ2-1	.	.	TGCAGCGTTGAAGATGCCAGTGAATACAATGAGCAGTTCTTC	CSVEDASEYNEQFF
TRBV19	TRBJ1-5	.	.	TGTGCCAGTAGTAGGGGGAAGGAACAGCCCCAGCATTTT	CASSRGKEQPQHF
TRBV5-1	TRBJ1-2	.	.	TGCGCCAGCAGGGAATTCGGGGATGGCTACACCTTC	CASREFGDGYTF
TRBV9	TRBJ2-3	.	.	TGTGCCAGCAGCGCCAGGGCAGGGGATTTAACAGATACGCAGTATTTT	CASSARAGDLTDTQYF
TRBV5-1	TRBJ1-1	.	.	TGCGCCAGCAGCTTGGCCGGGGGGCGTGGGGACACTGAAGCTTTCTTT	CASSLAGGRGDTEAFF
TRBV7-9	TRBJ2-7	.	.	TGTGCCAGCAGCGTGCAGAACTCTCAGAGGCTCGTTGAGCAGTACTTC	CASSVQNSQRLVEQYF
TRBV6-5	TRBJ1-5	.	.	TGTGCCAGCAGTAGTACGGGCAATCAGCCCCAGCATTTT	CASSSTGNQPQHF
TRBV10-3	TRBJ1-3	.	.	TGTGCCATCAGTGAGTCCCGGTACTCTGGAAACACCATATATTTT	CAISESRYSGNTIYF
TRBV19	TRBJ2-6	TRBD1	.	TGTGCCACCTCTAAGGGACAGCCTGGGGCCAACGTCCTGACTTTC	CATSKGQPGANVLTF
TRBV2	TRBJ1-1	.	.	TGTGCCAGCAGTGAAAGCCTACCTGGACAGAACACTGAAGCTTTCTTT	CASSESLPGQNTEAFF
TRBV20-1	TRBJ2-7	.	.	TGCAGTGCTAGTCGGACAGTCTACGAGCAGTACTTC	CSASRTVYEQYF
TRBV9	TRBJ2-3	.	.	TGTGCCAGCAGCTTTACCATAGCGGATGATACGCAGTATTTT	CASSFTIADDTQYF
TRBV6-2/TRBV6-3	TRBJ2-1	.	once	TGTGCCAGCAGTCCAGGGGAGATCAATGAGCAGTTCTTC	CASSPGEINEQFF
TRBV7-2	TRBJ2-3	.	.	TGTGCCAGCAGCTCCAGACGTAGCACAGATACGCAGTATTTT	CASSSRRSTDTQYF
TRBV28	TRBJ2-5	.	.	TGTGCCAGCAGTTTTACCGGGGAGACCCAGTACTTC	CASSFTGETQYF
TRBV18	TRBJ2-7	TRBD2	.	TGTGCCAGCTCATGGACTAGCGGCTTCTCCTACGAGCAGTACTTC	CASSWTSGFSYEQYF
TRBV18	TRBJ1-1	.	.	TGTGCCAGCTCACCACCGTCCGTTCCGAACACTGAAGCTTTCTTT	CASSPPSVPNTEAFF
TRBV2	TRBJ2-7	.	.	TGTGCCAGCAGTCAAGGACGGAGCTCCTACGAGCAGTACTTC	CASSQGRSSYEQYF
TRBV3-1/TRBV3-2	TRBJ2-3	TRBD2	.	TGTGCCAGCAGCCAAGTTAGCGGGGGGGCAGATACGCAGTATTTT	CASSQVSGGADTQYF
TRBV12-3/TRBV12-4	TRBJ1-2	.	once	TGTGCCAGCAGTTTCGTCGGGAACTATGGCTACACCTTC	CASSFVGNYGYTF
TRBV28	TRBJ1-3	.	.	TGTGCCAGCCGGACCGGCGGTAACACCATATATTTT	CASRTGGNTIYF
TRBV6-6	TRBJ1-6	.	.	TGTGCCAGCAGGGACAGCTATAATTCACCCCTCCACTTT	CASRDSYNSPLHF
TRBV6-1	TRBJ1-1	.	.	TGTGCCAGCAGAGAGGGGAACACTGAAGCTTTCTTT	CASREGNTEAFF
TRBV20-1	TRBJ2-3	.	few	TGCAGTGCAATGAGAGCATATACGCAGTATTTT	CSAMRAYTQYF
TRBV7-9	TRBJ2-1	TRBD2	.	TGTGCCAGCAGCTCCGTAGCGGGAGCTAGGGATGAGCAGTTCTTC	CASSSVAGARDEQFF
TRBV19	TRBJ2-3	TRBD2	.	TGTGCCAGTACCAGGACTAGCGGGAGACTCGATACGCAGTATTTT	CASTRTSGRLDTQYF
TRBV6-5	TRBJ1-5	.	.	TGTGCCAGCAGGCAGGGGCGTTTGAGTCAGCCCCAGCATTTT	CASRQGRLSQPQHF
TRBV27	TRBJ2-1	.	once	TGTGCCAGCAGTTTATCAACAGCCTACAATGAGCAGTTCTTC	CASSLSTAYNEQFF
TRBV19	TRBJ1-5	.	.	TGTGCCAGTAGTATTAGTCGCCCCAATCAGCCCCAGCATTTT	CASSISRPNQPQHF
TRBV5-5	TRBJ1-2	.	.	TGTGCCAGCAGCTTGGGGGTCAGGGAGAACTATGGCTACACCTTC	CASSLGVRENYGYTF
TRBV12-3/TRBV12-4	TRBJ2-5	.	.	TGTGCCAGCACAGAGTACCCCCAAGAGACCCAGTACTTC	CASTEYPQETQYF
TRBV2	TRBJ2-7	.	.	TGTGCCAGCAGTGAAGACGGGGTTTGGGGCGAGCAGTACTTC	CASSEDGVWGEQYF
TRBV19	TRBJ2-1	TRBD2	.	TGTGCCAGTAGTATGCGGGGGGGCCACAATGAGCAGTTCTTC	CASSMRGGHNEQFF
TRBV9	TRBJ2-1	TRBD2	.	TGTGCCAGCAGCGCTTCTAGCGGGAGAGGCAATGAGCAGTTCTTC	CASSASSGRGNEQFF
TRBV6-2/TRBV6-3	TRBJ2-1	TRBD2	.	TGTGCCAGCAGTCGACTAGCTTTGTCCTACAATGAGCAGTTCTTC	CASSRLALSYNEQFF
TRBV6-5	TRBJ1-1	.	.	TGTGCCAGCAGTCCATCGTTGACGGCGAACACTGAAGCTTTCTTT	CASSPSLTANTEAFF
TRBV3-1/TRBV3-2	TRBJ2-5	.	.	TGTGCCAGCAGCCAGCGGGCCGTACAAGAGACCCAGTACTTC	CASSQRAVQETQYF
TRBV19	TRBJ1-4	.	.	TGTGCCAGTAGTGCCGTTAATGAAAAACTGTTTTTT	CASSAVNEKLFF
TRBV6-1	TRBJ1-3	.	.	TGTGCCAGCAGTGAATTCACTAAGGGTGGAAACACCATATATTTT	CASSEFTKGGNTIYF
TRBV29-1	TRBJ1-1	TRBD1	.	TGCAGCGTTAAAACCGGGACAGGGGGGGACACTGAAGCTTTCTTT	CSVKTGTGGDTEAFF
TRBV4-1	TRBJ2-5	.	.	TGCGCCAGCAGCCGTGGTCCGAGCAGGGAGGAGACCCAGTACTTC	CASSRGPSREETQYF
TRBV7-8	TRBJ1-1	.	.	TGTGCCAGCAGCTTAGATCGGTCAGGGATGAACACTGAAGCTTTCTTT	CASSLDRSGMNTEAFF
TRBV20-1	TRBJ2-2	.	few	TGCAGTGCTAGTGTAGTGGGGGGGGAGCTGTTTTTT	CSASVVGGELFF
TRBV29-1	TRBJ2-7	TRBD2	.	TGCAGCGTTGAATCCCTAGCGGGAGTTACGTACGAGCAGTACTTC	CSVESLAGVTYEQYF
TRBV2	TRBJ1-1	.	.	TGTGCCAGCAGGGAAGAGCGGACGGCCTACACTGAAGCTTTCTTT	CASREERTAYTEAFF